This T cell receptor (beta chain) was captured by sequencing in a study of a mutant IDH1 vaccine in newly diagnosed glioma. Study-wide context: The sex distribution of treated patients was 62.5% male and roughly 40% female, with a mean age of roughly 40 years. Earlier treatment was radiotherapy, temozolomide, or both, with most getting both. Study conclusions and caveats: The study observed vaccine-induced immune responses in approximately 93% of patients.

Germline CDR1 is GTSNPN and CDR2 is SVGIG (reference sequence). This CDR3 region has 12 residues. V gave up 0 bases and J gave up 10 bases, with 10 bases separating them. Time point of the sample: baseline, week 1 (first vaccination visit). Described treatment: pre-vaccination baseline after standard-of-care therapy. Astrocytomas that were new, WHO grade 3 or 4, IDH1-mutant and ATRX-lost were present in the donors. TCRdb's table, derived via immunoSEQ multiplex PCR, lists solely in-frame clones and lacks some. The table records tens of thousands of clones, 75% to 90% of them present only once. On this clone itself: Its antigen remains unknown.

This clonotype was obtained from a woman between 40 and 50 years old with glioma. This chain joins TRBV30 and TRBJ1-5; D gene unclear. Specimen: PBMCs, collected from a glioma patient treated with radiotherapy, temozolomide or both. CDR3 amino acids: CAWSVWPGPQHF. CDR3 sequence (DNA): TGTGCCTGGAGTGTTTGGCCGGGACCCCAGCATTTT.